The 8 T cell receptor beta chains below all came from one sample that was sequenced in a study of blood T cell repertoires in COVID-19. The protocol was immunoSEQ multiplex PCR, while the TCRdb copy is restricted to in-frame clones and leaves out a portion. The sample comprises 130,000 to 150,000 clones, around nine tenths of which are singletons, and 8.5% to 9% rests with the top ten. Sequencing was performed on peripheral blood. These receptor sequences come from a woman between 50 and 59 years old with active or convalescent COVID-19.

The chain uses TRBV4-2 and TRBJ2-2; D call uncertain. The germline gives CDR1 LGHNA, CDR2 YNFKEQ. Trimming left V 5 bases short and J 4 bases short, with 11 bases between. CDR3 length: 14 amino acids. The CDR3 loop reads CASSYRVTTGELFF. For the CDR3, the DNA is TGTGCCAGCAGCTACCGGGTTACCACCGGGGAGCTGTTTTTT.

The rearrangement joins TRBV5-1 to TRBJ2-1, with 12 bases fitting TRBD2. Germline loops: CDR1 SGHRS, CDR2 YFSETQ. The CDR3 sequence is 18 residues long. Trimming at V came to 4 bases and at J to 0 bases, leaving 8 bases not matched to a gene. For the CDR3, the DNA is TGCGCCAGCAGCAAGACTAGCGGGGGATTCAGCTCCTACAATGAGCAGTTCTTC. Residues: CASSKTSGGFSSYNEQFF.

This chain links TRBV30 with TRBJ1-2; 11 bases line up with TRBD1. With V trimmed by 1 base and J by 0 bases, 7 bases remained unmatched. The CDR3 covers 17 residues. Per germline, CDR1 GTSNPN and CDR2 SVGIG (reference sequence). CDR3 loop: CAWSEEGQGEANYGYTF. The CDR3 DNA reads TGTGCCTGGAGTGAAGAGGGACAGGGGGAAGCTAACTATGGCTACACCTTC.

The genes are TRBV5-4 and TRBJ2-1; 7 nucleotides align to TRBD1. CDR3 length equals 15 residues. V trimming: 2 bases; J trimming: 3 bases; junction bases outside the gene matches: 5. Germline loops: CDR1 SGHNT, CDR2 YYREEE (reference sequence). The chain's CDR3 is CASSFGQEFYNEQFF. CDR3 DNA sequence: TGTGCCAGCAGCTTCGGACAGGAATTCTACAATGAGCAGTTCTTC. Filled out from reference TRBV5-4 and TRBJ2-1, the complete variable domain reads ETGVTQSPTHLIKTRGQQVTLRCSSQSGHNTVSWYQQALGQGPQFIFQYYREEENGRGNFPPRFSGLQFPNYSSELNVNALELDDSALYLCASSFGQEFYNEQFFGPGTRLTVL.

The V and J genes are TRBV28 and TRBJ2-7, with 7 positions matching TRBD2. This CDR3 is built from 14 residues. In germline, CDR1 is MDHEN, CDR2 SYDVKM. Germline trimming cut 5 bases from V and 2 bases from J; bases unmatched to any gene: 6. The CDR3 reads CASSRAGNPYEQYF. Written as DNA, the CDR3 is TGTGCCAGCAGTAGAGCGGGAAATCCCTACGAGCAGTACTTC.

The CDR3 sequence is CASSLLQNADTQYF. CDR3 nucleotide sequence: TGTGCCAGCAGCTTGTTGCAGAATGCAGATACGCAGTATTTT. This sequence joins TRBV5-5 and TRBJ2-3, with unresolved D. Germline V lookup: CDR1 SGHKS, CDR2 YYEKEE (reference sequence). The V and J ends lost 1 base and 4 bases respectively, with 10 bases between them. The CDR3 consists of 14 residues.

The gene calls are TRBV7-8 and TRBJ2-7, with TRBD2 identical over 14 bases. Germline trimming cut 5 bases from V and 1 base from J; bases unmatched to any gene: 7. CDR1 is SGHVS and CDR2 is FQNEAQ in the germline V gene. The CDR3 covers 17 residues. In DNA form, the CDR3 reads TGTGCCAGCAGCAAGGGACTAGCGGGAGTCGATTCCTACGAGCAGTACTTC. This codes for CASSKGLAGVDSYEQYF.

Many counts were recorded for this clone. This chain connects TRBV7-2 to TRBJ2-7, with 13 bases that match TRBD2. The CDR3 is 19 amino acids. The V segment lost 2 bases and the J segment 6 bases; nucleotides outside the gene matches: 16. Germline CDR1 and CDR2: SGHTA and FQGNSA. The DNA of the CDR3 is TGTGCCAGCAGCTTATACAGTTTCTATACTAGCGGGGGGGCTTCCGAGCAGTACTTC. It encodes CASSLYSFYTSGGASEQYF.